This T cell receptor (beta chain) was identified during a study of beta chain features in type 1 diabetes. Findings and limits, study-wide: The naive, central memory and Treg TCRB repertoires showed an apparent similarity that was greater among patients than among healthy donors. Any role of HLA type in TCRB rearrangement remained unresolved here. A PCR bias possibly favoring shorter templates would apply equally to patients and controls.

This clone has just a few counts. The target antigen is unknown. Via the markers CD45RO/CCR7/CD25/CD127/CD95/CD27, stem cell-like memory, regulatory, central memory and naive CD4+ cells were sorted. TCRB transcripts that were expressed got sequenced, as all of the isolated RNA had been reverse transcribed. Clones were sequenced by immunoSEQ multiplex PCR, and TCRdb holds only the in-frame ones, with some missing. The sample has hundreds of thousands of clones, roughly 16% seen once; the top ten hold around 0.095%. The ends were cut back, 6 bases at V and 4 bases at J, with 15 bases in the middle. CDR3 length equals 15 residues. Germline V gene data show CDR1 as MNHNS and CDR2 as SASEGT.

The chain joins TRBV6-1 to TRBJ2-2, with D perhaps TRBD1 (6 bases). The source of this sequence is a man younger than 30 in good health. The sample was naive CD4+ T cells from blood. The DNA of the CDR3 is TGTGCCAGCAGCAAGCAGGGGTTGGGCACCGGGGAGCTGTTTTTT. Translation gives CASSKQGLGTGELFF.